This T cell receptor beta chain was captured by sequencing in a study of T cell responses to AZD1222 COVID-19 vaccine. Study results and limitations: Nearly half of spike-specific TCRs reportedly target variant regions that are unmutated in the B.1.351 and B.1.1.7 variants. Clonal diversity was possibly underestimated, and the donors were mostly white British, with more females.

Points on this clone: Its target is unknown.

Clones were sequenced by immunoSEQ multiplex PCR, and TCRdb holds only the in-frame ones, with some missing. In the table there are 80,000 or so clones, roughly 87% of which are singletons. The CDR3 has 16 amino acids. From germline, CDR1 is KGHSH and CDR2 LQKENI. Trimming took 8 bases from V and 2 from J, leaving 21 bases between them. This material consisted of peripheral blood, taken on day 0 of AZD1222 vaccination. The sequence was collected from an adult in good health. The chain is built from TRBV18 and TRBJ2-5; D perhaps matches TRBD2 (7 bases). DNA for the CDR3: TGTGCCAGCACCCCGGGCGGGGGCACCATGCAAGAGACCCAGTACTTC. Its protein product is CASTPGGGTMQETQYF.